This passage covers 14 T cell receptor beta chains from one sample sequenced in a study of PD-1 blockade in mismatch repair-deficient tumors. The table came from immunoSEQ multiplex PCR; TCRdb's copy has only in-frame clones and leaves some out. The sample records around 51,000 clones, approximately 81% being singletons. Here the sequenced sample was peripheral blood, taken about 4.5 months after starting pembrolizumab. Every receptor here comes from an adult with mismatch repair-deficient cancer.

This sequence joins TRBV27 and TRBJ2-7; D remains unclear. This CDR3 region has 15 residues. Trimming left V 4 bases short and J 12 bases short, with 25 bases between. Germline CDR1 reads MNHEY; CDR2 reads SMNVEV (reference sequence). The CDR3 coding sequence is TGTGCCAGCAGTTCAACGGTCGACGGAGTGTTCTTGTGGTACTTC. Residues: CASSSTVDGVFLWYF.

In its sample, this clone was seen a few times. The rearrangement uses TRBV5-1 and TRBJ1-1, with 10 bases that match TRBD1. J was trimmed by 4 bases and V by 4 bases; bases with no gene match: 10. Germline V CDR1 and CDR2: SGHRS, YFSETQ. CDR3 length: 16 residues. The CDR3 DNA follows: TGCGCCAGCAGCCTTGACAGGGGGCGAAGTGGCACTGAAGCTTTCTTT. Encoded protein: CASSLDRGRSGTEAFF.

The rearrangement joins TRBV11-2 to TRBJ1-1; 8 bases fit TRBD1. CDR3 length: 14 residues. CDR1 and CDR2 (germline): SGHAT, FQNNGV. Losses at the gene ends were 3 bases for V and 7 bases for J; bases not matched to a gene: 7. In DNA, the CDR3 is TGTGCCAGCAGCTTTGGCTCTGGACAGGGTGAAGCTTTCTTT. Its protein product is CASSFGSGQGEAFF.

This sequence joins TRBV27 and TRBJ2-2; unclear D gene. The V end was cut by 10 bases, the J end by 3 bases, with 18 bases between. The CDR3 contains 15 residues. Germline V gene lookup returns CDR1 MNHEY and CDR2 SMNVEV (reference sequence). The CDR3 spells CATPGPLCDTGELFF. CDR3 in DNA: TGTGCCACCCCGGGCCCCTTGTGCGACACCGGGGAGCTGTTTTTT.

In DNA form, the CDR3 reads TGCAGCGCCGGGAGACAGAACTATGGCTACACCTTC. Translated: CSAGRQNYGYTF. The chain links TRBV29-1 to TRBJ1-2, with D possibly being TRBD1 (5 bases). The CDR3 consists of 12 residues. Trimming stripped 7 bases from V and 2 bases from J, with 11 bases between. CDR1 SQVTM and CDR2 ANQGSEA come from the germline V gene.

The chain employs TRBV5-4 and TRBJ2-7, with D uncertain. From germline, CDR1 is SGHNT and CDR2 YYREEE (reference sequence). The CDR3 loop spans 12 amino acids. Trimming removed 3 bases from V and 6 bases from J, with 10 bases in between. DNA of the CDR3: TGTGCCAGCAGCTCACCTTTGACCGAGCAGTACTTC. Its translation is CASSSPLTEQYF.

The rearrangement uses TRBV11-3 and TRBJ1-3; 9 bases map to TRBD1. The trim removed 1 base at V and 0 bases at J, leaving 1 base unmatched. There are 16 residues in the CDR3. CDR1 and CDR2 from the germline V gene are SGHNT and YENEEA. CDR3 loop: CASSLGDRASGNTIYF. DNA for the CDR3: TGTGCCAGCAGCTTAGGGGACAGGGCCTCTGGAAACACCATATATTTT.

The CDR3 coding sequence is TGTGCCAGCAGCGTAGATCTGGACAGCGAAAACATTCAGTACTTC. As protein: CASSVDLDSENIQYF. The chain carries TRBV9 and TRBJ2-4; perhaps TRBD1 as D (6 bases). This CDR3 has 15 amino acids. V was shortened by 0 bases and J by 5 bases, with 12 bases between the two germline ends. Germline assignment: CDR1 SGDLS and CDR2 YYNGEE. The variable domain in full, with the rest retrieved from reference TRBV9 and TRBJ2-4, is DSGVTQTPKHLITATGQRVTLRCSPRSGDLSVYWYQQSLDQGLQFLIQYYNGEERAKGNILERFSAQQFPDLHSELNLSSLELGDSALYFCASSVDLDSENIQYFGAGTRLSVL.

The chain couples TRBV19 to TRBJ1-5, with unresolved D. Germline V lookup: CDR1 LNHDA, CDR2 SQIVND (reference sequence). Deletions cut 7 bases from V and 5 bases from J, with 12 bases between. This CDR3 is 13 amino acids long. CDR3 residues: CASTPGNYQPQHF. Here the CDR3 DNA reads TGTGCCAGTACCCCGGGCAATTATCAGCCCCAGCATTTT.

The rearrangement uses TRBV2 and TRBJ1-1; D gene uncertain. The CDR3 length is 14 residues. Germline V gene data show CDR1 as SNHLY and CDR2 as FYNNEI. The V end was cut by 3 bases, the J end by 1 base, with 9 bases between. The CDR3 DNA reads TGTGCCAGCAGTGATAGCCGTTCGAACACTGAAGCTTTCTTT. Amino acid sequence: CASSDSRSNTEAFF. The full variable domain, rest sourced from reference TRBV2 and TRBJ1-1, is EPEVTQTPSHQVTQMGQEVILRCVPISNHLYFYWYRQILGQKVEFLVSFYNNEISEKSEIFDDQFSVERPDGSNFTLKIRSTKLEDSAMYFCASSDSRSNTEAFFGQGTRLTVV.

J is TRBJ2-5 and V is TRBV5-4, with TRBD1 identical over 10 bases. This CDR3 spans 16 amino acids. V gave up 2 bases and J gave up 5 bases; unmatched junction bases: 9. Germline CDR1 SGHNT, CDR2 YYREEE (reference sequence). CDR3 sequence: CASSFNPTGGGETQYF. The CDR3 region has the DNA TGTGCCAGCAGCTTCAACCCGACAGGGGGCGGCGAGACCCAGTACTTC.

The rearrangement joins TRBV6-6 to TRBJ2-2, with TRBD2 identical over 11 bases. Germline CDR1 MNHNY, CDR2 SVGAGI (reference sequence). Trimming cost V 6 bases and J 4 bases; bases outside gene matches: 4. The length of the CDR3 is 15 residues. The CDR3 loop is CASSAGTSGTGELFF. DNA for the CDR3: TGTGCCAGCAGCGCCGGGACTAGCGGCACCGGGGAGCTGTTTTTT.

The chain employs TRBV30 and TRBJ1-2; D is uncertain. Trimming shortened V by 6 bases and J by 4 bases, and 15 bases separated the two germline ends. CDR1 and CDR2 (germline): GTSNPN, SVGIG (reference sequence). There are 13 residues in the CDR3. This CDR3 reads CACPKGSSYGYTF. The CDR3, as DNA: TGTGCCTGCCCAAAGGGATCATCCTATGGCTACACCTTC.

The CDR3, as DNA: TGCGCCAGCAGCCAAGAAGGACTAGCGGGACCCTACGAGCAGTACTTC. It is translated as CASSQEGLAGPYEQYF. V and J are TRBV4-1 and TRBJ2-7, with 12 bases identical to TRBD2. V was clipped by 0 bases and J by 2 bases; unmatched bases: 2. The CDR3 has 16 residues. Germline CDR1 is MGHRA and CDR2 is YSYEKL.